Listed below are T cell receptor beta chains from one sample, sequenced in a study of blood T cell repertoires in COVID-19. Using immunoSEQ multiplex PCR, the repertoire was profiled, and TCRdb retains in-frame clones only, with some absent. The sample lists about 50,000 clones, around 92% occurring once. Sequenced sample: peripheral blood. The receptors were gathered from a human donor in a cohort sampled during active COVID-19. Each CDR3 is given with its conserved first and last residue. The D gene is left open where the match is weak. The listing skips clone size in some rows; elsewhere it reads once, few, many or a size class.

NA	TRBV7-2	NA	TRBJ1-1	TGTGCCAGCAGCTATCTAGGAAGAGGGAACACTGAAGCTTTCTTT	CASSYLGRGNTEAFF
NA	TRBV7-9	NA	TRBJ2-5	TGTGCCAGCAGCCTGTACGCCGGGCCTCAGGAGGGCCAAGAGACCCAGTACTTC	CASSLYAGPQEGQETQYF
NA	TRBV7-9	NA	TRBJ1-4	TGTGCCAGCAGCTTACGCCCCGAGCGGAATGAAAAACTGTTTTTT	CASSLRPERNEKLFF
TRBD1	TRBV2	NA	TRBJ1-4	TGTGCCAGCAGTTTAAGGACAGGAGGAGGGAATGAAAAACTGTTTTTT	CASSLRTGGGNEKLFF
TRBD2	TRBV9	few	TRBJ2-2	TGTGCCAGCAGCGTAGGGGCTAGCGGGGGGGCCTGGGAGCTGTTTTTT	CASSVGASGGAWELFF
NA	TRBV19	NA	TRBJ2-2	TGTGCCAGCCACCGTCAGGGGCTCACCGGGGAGCTGTTTTTT	CASHRQGLTGELFF
TRBD2	TRBV18	NA	TRBJ2-7	TGTGCCAGCTCACCACCGCCCCTACTAGCGGGAAGGGACGAGCAGTACTTC	CASSPPPLLAGRDEQYF
NA	TRBV3-1/TRBV3-2	once	TRBJ1-1	TGTGCCAGCAGCCAAGCGAGTACGGACACTGAAGCTTTCTTT	CASSQASTDTEAFF
TRBD1	TRBV4-2	NA	TRBJ2-3	TGTGCCAGCAGCCAAGCGCCTGACAGGGGAGTTACGCAGTATTTT	CASSQAPDRGVTQYF
NA	TRBV7-9	NA	TRBJ2-2	TGTGCCAGCAGCTTAGTCGGGCGGGCTCACACCGGGGAGCTGTTTTTT	CASSLVGRAHTGELFF
TRBD1	TRBV6-5	NA	TRBJ1-5	TGTGCCAGCAGTTCACAGGGGGAAGGTCAGCCCCAGCATTTT	CASSSQGEGQPQHF
NA	TRBV19	NA	TRBJ1-5	TGTGCCAGTAGTATTTCAGGGGATCAGCCCCAGCATTTT	CASSISGDQPQHF
NA	TRBV19	NA	TRBJ2-2	TGTGCCAGTAGTCTAACTCCGTGGGCACCCACCGGGGAGCTGTTTTTT	CASSLTPWAPTGELFF
TRBD2	TRBV24-1	NA	TRBJ2-3	TGTGCCACCAGTGAAGCGGGGGGGCCAGATACGCAGTATTTT	CATSEAGGPDTQYF
NA	TRBV5-6	few	TRBJ2-7	TGTGCCAGCAGCTTGGACAGGAACTACGAGCAGTACTTC	CASSLDRNYEQYF
TRBD2	TRBV9	NA	TRBJ2-3	TGTGCCAGCAGCTCCAGCGGGGGGCCGGGAGATACGCAGTATTTT	CASSSSGGPGDTQYF
TRBD1	TRBV28	NA	TRBJ1-1	TGTGCCAGCAGGAACCGGGACAGGGGATTGAACACTGAAGCTTTCTTT	CASRNRDRGLNTEAFF
TRBD1	TRBV18	NA	TRBJ1-2	TGTGCCAGCTCACCCCTCCAGACAGGGGAGGATGGCTACACCTTC	CASSPLQTGEDGYTF
TRBD2	TRBV7-2	NA	TRBJ2-3	TGTGCCAGCAGCAAACCAGGGACTAGCCATACGCAGTATTTT	CASSKPGTSHTQYF
NA	TRBV5-1	NA	TRBJ2-7	TGCGCCAGCAGCTCCATATTCGACGGAGTTTCCTACGAGCAGTACTTC	CASSSIFDGVSYEQYF
TRBD1	TRBV6-2/TRBV6-3	NA	TRBJ2-1	TGTGCCAGCAGTTACCCCCGGGACAGGTACAATGAGCAGTTCTTC	CASSYPRDRYNEQFF
TRBD1	TRBV7-8	NA	TRBJ1-2	TGTGCCAGCAGCCCCCGGACAGGGTGGGTTGGCTACACCTTC	CASSPRTGWVGYTF
NA	TRBV5-4	NA	TRBJ2-3	TGTGCCAGCAGCTTGGAGAGGACTAGCACAGATACGCAGTATTTT	CASSLERTSTDTQYF
NA	TRBV6-2/TRBV6-3	NA	TRBJ2-7	TGTGCCAGCAGTTTTGACTCCACCTACGAGCAGTACTTC	CASSFDSTYEQYF
TRBD2	TRBV2	NA	TRBJ2-3	TGTGCCAGCAGTGCCAGGTCTAGCGGGGGGACGCAGTATTTT	CASSARSSGGTQYF
NA	TRBV11-2	NA	TRBJ2-7	TGTGCCAGCAGCTTAGATCCGGCGGGCTCCTACGAGCAGTACTTC	CASSLDPAGSYEQYF
NA	TRBV5-8	NA	TRBJ2-7	TGTGCCAGCAGCTTGTATTCCAGCGAGCAGTACTTC	CASSLYSSEQYF